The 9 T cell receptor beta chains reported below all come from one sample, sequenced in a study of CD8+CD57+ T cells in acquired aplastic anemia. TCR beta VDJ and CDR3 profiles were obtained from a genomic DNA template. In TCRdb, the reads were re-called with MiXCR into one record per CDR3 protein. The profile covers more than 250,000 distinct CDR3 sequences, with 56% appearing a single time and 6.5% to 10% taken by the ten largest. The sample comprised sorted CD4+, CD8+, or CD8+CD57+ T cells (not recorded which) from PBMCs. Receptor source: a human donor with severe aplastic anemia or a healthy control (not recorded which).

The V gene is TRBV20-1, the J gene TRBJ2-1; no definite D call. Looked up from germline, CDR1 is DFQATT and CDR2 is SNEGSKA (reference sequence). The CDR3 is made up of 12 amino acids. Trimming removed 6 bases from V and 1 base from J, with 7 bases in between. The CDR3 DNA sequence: TGCAGTGCGGGCAAATCCTACAATGAGCAGTTCTTC. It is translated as CSAGKSYNEQFF.

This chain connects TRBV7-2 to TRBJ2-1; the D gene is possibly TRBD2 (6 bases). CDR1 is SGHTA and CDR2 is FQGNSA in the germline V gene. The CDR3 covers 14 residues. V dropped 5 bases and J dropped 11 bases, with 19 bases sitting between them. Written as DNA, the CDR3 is TGTGCCAGCAGCGCGGGACGGACCTATAATCAGCAGTTCTTC. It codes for CASSAGRTYNQQFF.

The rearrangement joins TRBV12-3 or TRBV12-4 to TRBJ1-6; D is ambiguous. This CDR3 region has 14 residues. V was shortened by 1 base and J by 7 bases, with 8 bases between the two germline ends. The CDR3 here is CASSLGPVNSPLHF. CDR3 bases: TGTGCCAGCAGTTTAGGCCCGGTGAATTCACCCCTCCACTTT.

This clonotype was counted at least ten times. CDR3 in DNA: TGTGCCAGCAGCGAAGGAAGGGGGCAGCCCCAGCATTTT. It encodes CASSEGRGQPQHF. The V gene is TRBV7-9, the J gene TRBJ1-5, with TRBD1 as a possible D gene (6 bases). Germline loops: CDR1 SEHNR, CDR2 FQNEAQ (reference sequence). V was clipped by 5 bases and J by 7 bases, with 12 bases between them. The CDR3 covers 13 residues.

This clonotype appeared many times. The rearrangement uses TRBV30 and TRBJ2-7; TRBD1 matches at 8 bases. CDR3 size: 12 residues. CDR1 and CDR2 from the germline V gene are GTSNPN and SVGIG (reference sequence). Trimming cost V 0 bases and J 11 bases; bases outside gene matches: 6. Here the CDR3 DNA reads TGTGCCTGGAGTGTACGGACAGGGAAAAAGTACTTC. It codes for CAWSVRTGKKYF.

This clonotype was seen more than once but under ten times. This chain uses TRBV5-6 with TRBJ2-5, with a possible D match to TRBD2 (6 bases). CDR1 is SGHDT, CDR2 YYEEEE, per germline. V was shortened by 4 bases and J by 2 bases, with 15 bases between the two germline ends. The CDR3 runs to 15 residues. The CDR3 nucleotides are TGTGCCAGCAGCCAAGACCCGGCGGGGCAAGAGACCCAGTACTTC. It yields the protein CASSQDPAGQETQYF.

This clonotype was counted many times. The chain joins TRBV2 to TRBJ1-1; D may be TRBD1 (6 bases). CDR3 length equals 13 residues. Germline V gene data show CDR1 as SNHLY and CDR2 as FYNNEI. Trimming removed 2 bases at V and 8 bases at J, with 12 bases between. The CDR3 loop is CASSEQGIAEAFF. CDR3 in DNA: TGTGCCAGCAGTGAACAGGGGATAGCCGAAGCTTTCTTT.

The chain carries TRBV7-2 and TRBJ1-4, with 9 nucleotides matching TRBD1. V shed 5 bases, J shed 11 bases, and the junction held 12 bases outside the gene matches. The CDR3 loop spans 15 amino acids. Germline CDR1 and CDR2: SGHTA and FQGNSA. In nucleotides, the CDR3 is TGTGCCAGCAGCGCTTTACAGGGGGCGCACGGTAAACTGTTTTTT. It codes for CASSALQGAHGKLFF.

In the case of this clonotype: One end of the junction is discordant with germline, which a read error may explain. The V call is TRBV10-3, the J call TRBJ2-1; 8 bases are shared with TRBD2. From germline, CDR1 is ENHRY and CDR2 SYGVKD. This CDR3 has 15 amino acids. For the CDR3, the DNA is TGTGCCATCGGGACTGAAGCGGGAGCCTACAATGGGCAGTTCTTC. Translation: CAIGTEAGAYNGQFF.